This T cell receptor (beta chain) was sequenced during a study of T cell responses to AZD1222 COVID-19 vaccine. Study-level results: Vaccine-related CD4 TCRs covered spike, predominating at 160-218 and 743-854. Repertoires were obtained solely post-peak T cell response.

The repertoire was sequenced with immunoSEQ multiplex PCR; TCRdb's copy has only in-frame clones and lacks some. The sample has 95,000 to 150,000 clones, approximately 92% seen once. With V trimmed by 0 bases and J by 7 bases, 6 bases remained unmatched. Per germline, CDR1 MNHEY and CDR2 SVGEGT. This CDR3 spans 16 amino acids. A word on this clone: Its target is not known.

The TCR was taken from an adult in good health. Sequenced here: peripheral blood, sampled on day 0 of AZD1222 vaccination. The chain carries TRBV6-2 or TRBV6-3 and TRBJ1-6, with 7 bases lining up with TRBD1. The CDR3 here is CASSYSIRGTNSPLHF. The CDR3, as DNA: TGTGCCAGCAGTTACTCGATCAGGGGGACGAATTCACCCCTCCACTTT.